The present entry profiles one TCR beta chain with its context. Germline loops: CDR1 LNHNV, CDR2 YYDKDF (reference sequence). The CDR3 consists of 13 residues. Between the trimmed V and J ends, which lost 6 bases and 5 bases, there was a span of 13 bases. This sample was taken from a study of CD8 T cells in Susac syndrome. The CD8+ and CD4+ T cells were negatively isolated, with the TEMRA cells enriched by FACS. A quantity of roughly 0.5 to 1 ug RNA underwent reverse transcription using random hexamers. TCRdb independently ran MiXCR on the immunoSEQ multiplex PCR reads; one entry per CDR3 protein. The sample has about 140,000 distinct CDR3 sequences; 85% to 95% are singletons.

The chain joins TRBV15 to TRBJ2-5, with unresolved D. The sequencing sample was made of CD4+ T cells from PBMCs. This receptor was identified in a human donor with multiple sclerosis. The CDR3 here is CATRAPGGETQYF. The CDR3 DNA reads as TGTGCCACCAGGGCGCCGGGTGGGGAGACCCAGTACTTC.